This TCR beta chain was captured in a study of cytomegalovirus exposure and HLA in healthy donors. Across the study: The study placed around 80% of its approximately 380 genotyped donors in the Caucasian-associated ancestry cluster. Study outcomes and limitations: A missense DCLRE1C variant was associated with V- and J-gene trimming of TCR beta chains in a later analysis, and an independent cohort replicated the association. There were 150 to 200 TCR beta chains listed as cytomegalovirus-associated.

Germline values: CDR1 MNHNS, CDR2 SASEGT. Trimming took off 4 bases at V and 0 bases at J, with 10 bases between the two ends. The length of the CDR3 is 15 residues. Comments on this clone: Its cognate antigen is unknown.

Vbeta (60) and Jbeta (13) primers were used in the PCR. TCRdb's copy holds only in-frame clones and misses some; the assay was immunoSEQ multiplex PCR. The repertoire includes approximately 200,000 clones, roughly 80% of them detected once, and 1.6% sits in the top ten. The TCR sequence derives from a woman under 30 in good health and CMV-seronegative. Sequencing input: PBMCs. The chain combines TRBV6-1 with TRBJ1-5; D is undetermined. The CDR3 DNA follows: TGTGCCAGCAGTGCAGACAAGCATAGCAATCAGCCCCAGCATTTT. It codes for CASSADKHSNQPQHF.